These T cell receptor beta chains were read from a single sample in a study of T-cell reconstitution after alpha-beta-depleted transplantation in children. Each CDR3 protein gets one entry after TCRdb re-called the PCR reads with MiXCR. This sample has some 600,000 distinct CDR3 sequences, with 10% to 15% found just once. The sequences come from PBMCs, mostly from graft donor cells, collected 360 days after TCRalphabeta/CD19-depleted stem cell transplant. Receptors were obtained from a male patient younger than 18 who had a stem cell transplant for acute myeloid leukemia, so the T cells may come from the graft donor. Both conserved end residues are part of each CDR3. Each record gives: clone size, D gene, J gene, V gene, CDR3 DNA, CDR3 protein. D genes are given only for firm matches. Clone size is stated in some rows and not others, as once, few, many or a class when expanded.

clone size: many
D gene: -
J gene: TRBJ2-1
V gene: TRBV7-2
CDR3 DNA: TGTGCCAGCAGCAGGGCCACCGGGTGGGTTTACAATGAGCAGTTCTTC
CDR3 protein: CASSRATGWVYNEQFF

clone size: -
D gene: -
J gene: TRBJ2-1
V gene: TRBV20-1
CDR3 DNA: TGCAGTGCCAATCGGGGCTGGTTCGATGAGCAGTTCTTC
CDR3 protein: CSANRGWFDEQFF

clone size: few
D gene: TRBD2
J gene: TRBJ2-2
V gene: TRBV28
CDR3 DNA: TGTGCCAGCAGTGCCGGGACTAGCGTGACCGGGGAGCTGTTTTTT
CDR3 protein: CASSAGTSVTGELFF

clone size: -
D gene: -
J gene: TRBJ2-7
V gene: TRBV30
CDR3 DNA: TGTGCCGGGGCGCGCGGGGCCACCTACGAGCAGTACTTC
CDR3 protein: CAGARGATYEQYF

clone size: -
D gene: TRBD1
J gene: TRBJ2-7
V gene: TRBV7-6
CDR3 DNA: TGTGCCAGCAGCTCACCGACAGGGAAAAAGAACTTC
CDR3 protein: CASSSPTGKKNF

clone size: few
D gene: -
J gene: TRBJ2-7
V gene: TRBV4-3
CDR3 DNA: TGCGCCAGCAGCCAAGAAGGACAGAGCTCCTACGAGCAGTACTTC
CDR3 protein: CASSQEGQSSYEQYF

clone size: -
D gene: -
J gene: TRBJ2-7
V gene: TRBV27
CDR3 DNA: TGTGCCAGCAGTTCCCAGACAGGATCCTACGAGCAGTACTTC
CDR3 protein: CASSSQTGSYEQYF

clone size: few
D gene: -
J gene: TRBJ1-2
V gene: TRBV29-1
CDR3 DNA: TGCAGCGTTTCTTCTCCTTCACGGGCTTATGGCTACACCTTC
CDR3 protein: CSVSSPSRAYGYTF

clone size: -
D gene: TRBD1
J gene: TRBJ2-7
V gene: TRBV5-4
CDR3 DNA: TGTGCCAGCAGCTTGGTACCAGGGGGCTACGAGCAGTACTTC
CDR3 protein: CASSLVPGGYEQYF

clone size: few
D gene: -
J gene: TRBJ2-1
V gene: TRBV2
CDR3 DNA: TGTGCCAGCAGTGAAACCTGGACTATTTTTGAGTTCTTC
CDR3 protein: CASSETWTIFEFF

clone size: -
D gene: -
J gene: TRBJ2-5
V gene: TRBV5-1
CDR3 DNA: TGCGCCAGCATCATCTGCGAGACCCAGTACTTC
CDR3 protein: CASIICETQYF

clone size: many
D gene: TRBD1
J gene: TRBJ2-3
V gene: TRBV15
CDR3 DNA: TGTGCCACCAGCAGAGCAGGGACAGGCACAGATACGCAGTATTTT
CDR3 protein: CATSRAGTGTDTQYF

clone size: few
D gene: TRBD1
J gene: TRBJ2-7
V gene: TRBV6-2/TRBV6-3
CDR3 DNA: TGTGCCAGCAGCCTTAGGGTGGGACAGGGGGCCCACCTCATTCCTGTTTACGAGCAGTACTTC
CDR3 protein: CASSLRVGQGAHLIPVYEQYF

clone size: -
D gene: TRBD2
J gene: TRBJ2-5
V gene: TRBV5-1
CDR3 DNA: TGCGCCAGCAGCCCGGGCGGTGGACTAGCGGGATTACAAGAGACCCAGTACTTC
CDR3 protein: CASSPGGGLAGLQETQYF

clone size: -
D gene: -
J gene: TRBJ1-1
V gene: TRBV25-1
CDR3 DNA: TGTGCCAGCAGTGCGACAGTGGAAGCTTTCTTT
CDR3 protein: CASSATVEAFF

clone size: few
D gene: TRBD2
J gene: TRBJ2-3
V gene: TRBV7-9
CDR3 DNA: TGTGCCAGCAGCGAAAGGGAGGGAGTTAATACAGATACGCAGTATTTT
CDR3 protein: CASSEREGVNTDTQYF

clone size: many
D gene: -
J gene: TRBJ2-7
V gene: TRBV12-3/TRBV12-4
CDR3 DNA: TGTGCCAGCAGTTTATCCCCCCTTTTCTCCTACGAGCAGTACTTC
CDR3 protein: CASSLSPLFSYEQYF

clone size: -
D gene: TRBD1
J gene: TRBJ2-2
V gene: TRBV11-3
CDR3 DNA: TGTGCCAGCAGCTTCACAGGGGGCAGCTTTACCGGGGAGCTGTTTTTT
CDR3 protein: CASSFTGGSFTGELFF

clone size: -
D gene: -
J gene: TRBJ2-4
V gene: TRBV7-8
CDR3 DNA: TGTGCCAGCACGGGAGTCAAAAACATTCAGTACTTC
CDR3 protein: CASTGVKNIQYF

clone size: -
D gene: TRBD1
J gene: TRBJ2-1
V gene: TRBV7-2
CDR3 DNA: TGTGCCAGCAGCTGGGACAGGAGGAGCAATGAGCAGTTCTTC
CDR3 protein: CASSWDRRSNEQFF

clone size: -
D gene: TRBD2
J gene: TRBJ2-3
V gene: TRBV27
CDR3 DNA: TGTGCCAGCAGTTTCCTCCGCCTAGCGGTCAACACAGACACGCAGTATTTT
CDR3 protein: CASSFLRLAVNTDTQYF

clone size: -
D gene: TRBD1
J gene: TRBJ1-5
V gene: TRBV28
CDR3 DNA: TGTGCCAGCCGAGAGGGGACAGGTCCCTTCAATCAGCCCCAGCATTTT
CDR3 protein: CASREGTGPFNQPQHF

clone size: -
D gene: -
J gene: TRBJ2-1
V gene: TRBV12-3/TRBV12-4
CDR3 DNA: TGTGCCAGCAGACACCGGGACTTCGATTTCAATGAGCAGTTCTTC
CDR3 protein: CASRHRDFDFNEQFF

clone size: -
D gene: -
J gene: TRBJ2-3
V gene: TRBV15
CDR3 DNA: TGTGCCACCGCGGGGGCGGGGGGCACAGATACGCAGTATTTT
CDR3 protein: CATAGAGGTDTQYF

clone size: -
D gene: -
J gene: TRBJ2-1
V gene: TRBV24-1
CDR3 DNA: TGTGCCACCAGTGATCCACAGGTGATCTCCTACAATGAGCAGTTCTTC
CDR3 protein: CATSDPQVISYNEQFF

clone size: few
D gene: TRBD1
J gene: TRBJ2-5
V gene: TRBV24-1
CDR3 DNA: TGTGCCACCAGTGATACCGGGACAGGACCTTTCGAGACCCAGTACTTC
CDR3 protein: CATSDTGTGPFETQYF

clone size: -
D gene: -
J gene: TRBJ2-3
V gene: TRBV20-1
CDR3 DNA: TGCAGTGCTAGAAGGGGCGGAGAGGATACGCAGTATTTT
CDR3 protein: CSARRGGEDTQYF

clone size: many
D gene: -
J gene: TRBJ2-3
V gene: TRBV29-1
CDR3 DNA: TGCAGCGCACATATTACCACAGATACGCAGTATTTT
CDR3 protein: CSAHITTDTQYF

clone size: many
D gene: TRBD2
J gene: TRBJ2-3
V gene: TRBV27
CDR3 DNA: TGTGCCAGCAGTTTGACGGGACTAGCGGGAGTAGATACGCAGTATTTT
CDR3 protein: CASSLTGLAGVDTQYF

clone size: many
D gene: -
J gene: TRBJ2-1
V gene: TRBV18
CDR3 DNA: TGTGCCAGCTCACCACTAAGCAATCTCAATGAGCAGTTCTTC
CDR3 protein: CASSPLSNLNEQFF

clone size: few
D gene: -
J gene: TRBJ2-1
V gene: TRBV6-6
CDR3 DNA: TGTGCCAGCAGGGATAATGAGCAGTTCTTC
CDR3 protein: CASRDNEQFF

clone size: few
D gene: TRBD2
J gene: TRBJ2-7
V gene: TRBV5-1
CDR3 DNA: TGCGCCAGCAGCGCGGGACTACCACCGCCCTACGAGCAGTACTTC
CDR3 protein: CASSAGLPPPYEQYF

clone size: -
D gene: -
J gene: TRBJ2-3
V gene: TRBV20-1
CDR3 DNA: TGCAGTGCTGCCCTCCTGGATACGCAGTATTTT
CDR3 protein: CSAALLDTQYF

clone size: -
D gene: -
J gene: TRBJ2-3
V gene: TRBV29-1
CDR3 DNA: TGCAGCCCGAAACTAGTTTTGCCCGGAGATACGCAGTATTTT
CDR3 protein: CSPKLVLPGDTQYF

clone size: few
D gene: -
J gene: TRBJ2-2
V gene: TRBV15
CDR3 DNA: TGTGCCACCATGGTAACCGCGAACACCGGGGAGCTGTTTTTT
CDR3 protein: CATMVTANTGELFF

clone size: -
D gene: TRBD2
J gene: TRBJ2-2
V gene: TRBV28
CDR3 DNA: TGTGCCAGCATCTTTGGCGGGAGGGCCGGTACCGGGGAGCTGTTTTTT
CDR3 protein: CASIFGGRAGTGELFF

clone size: many
D gene: -
J gene: TRBJ2-7
V gene: TRBV29-1
CDR3 DNA: TGCAGCGTTGAAGTGGGAATCCCCTACGAGCAGTACTTC
CDR3 protein: CSVEVGIPYEQYF

clone size: few
D gene: TRBD1
J gene: TRBJ2-5
V gene: TRBV27
CDR3 DNA: TGTGCCAGCAGTTCGCGGTGGAGACAGGGCGAGACCCAGTACTTC
CDR3 protein: CASSSRWRQGETQYF

clone size: few
D gene: -
J gene: TRBJ2-1
V gene: TRBV2
CDR3 DNA: TGTGCCAGCAGTCCTGACCTCCCCAATGAGCAGTTCTTC
CDR3 protein: CASSPDLPNEQFF

clone size: few
D gene: -
J gene: TRBJ2-7
V gene: TRBV20-1
CDR3 DNA: TGCAGTGCTAGAGATTCCGGGCAGGGACACGGCGAGCAGTACTTC
CDR3 protein: CSARDSGQGHGEQYF

clone size: few
D gene: -
J gene: TRBJ1-1
V gene: TRBV7-3
CDR3 DNA: TGTGCCAGCAGCTTAACGGGGGGGCGAGGGTCCACTGAAGCTTTCTTT
CDR3 protein: CASSLTGGRGSTEAFF

clone size: many
D gene: -
J gene: TRBJ2-3
V gene: TRBV18
CDR3 DNA: TGTGCCAGCTCACCTCTTAGCAGCACAGATACGCAGTATTTT
CDR3 protein: CASSPLSSTDTQYF